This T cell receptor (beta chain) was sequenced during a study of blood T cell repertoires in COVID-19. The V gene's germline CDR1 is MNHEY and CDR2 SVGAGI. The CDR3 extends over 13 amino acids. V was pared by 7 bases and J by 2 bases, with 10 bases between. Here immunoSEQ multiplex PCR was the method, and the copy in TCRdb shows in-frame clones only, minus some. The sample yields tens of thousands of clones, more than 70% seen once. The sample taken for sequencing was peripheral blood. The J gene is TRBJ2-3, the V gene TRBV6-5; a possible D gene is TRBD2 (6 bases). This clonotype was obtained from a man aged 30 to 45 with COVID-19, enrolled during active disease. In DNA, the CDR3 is TGTGCCAGCACTGGAGGGGTCACAGATACGCAGTATTTT. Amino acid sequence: CASTGGVTDTQYF.